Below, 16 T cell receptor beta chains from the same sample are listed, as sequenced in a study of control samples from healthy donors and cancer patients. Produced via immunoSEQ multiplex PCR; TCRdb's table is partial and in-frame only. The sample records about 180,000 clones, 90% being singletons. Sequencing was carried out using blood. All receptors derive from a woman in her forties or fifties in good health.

Written as DNA, the CDR3 is TGCGCCAGCAGCTTGGAGCGCGGAGGTTTTGGTGATGAGCAGTTCTTC. It translates to CASSLERGGFGDEQFF. The chain has TRBV5-1 and TRBJ2-1, with a weak D call TRBD2 (5 bases). The CDR3 length is 16 residues. V was clipped by 0 bases and J by 8 bases, with 18 bases between them. CDR1 SGHRS and CDR2 YFSETQ come from the germline V gene. Full variable domain (remainder filled in from reference TRBV5-1 and TRBJ2-1): KAGVTQTPRYLIKTRGQQVTLSCSPISGHRSVSWYQQTPGQGLQFLFEYFSETQRNKGNFPGRFSGRQFSNSRSEMNVSTLELGDSALYLCASSLERGGFGDEQFFGPGTRLTVL.

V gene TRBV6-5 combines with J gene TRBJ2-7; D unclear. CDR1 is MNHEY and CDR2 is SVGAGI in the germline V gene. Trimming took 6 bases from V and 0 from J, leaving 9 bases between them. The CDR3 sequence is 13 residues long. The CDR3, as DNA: TGTGCCAGCAGGGCGAAAAGCTCCTACGAGCAGTACTTC. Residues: CASRAKSSYEQYF.

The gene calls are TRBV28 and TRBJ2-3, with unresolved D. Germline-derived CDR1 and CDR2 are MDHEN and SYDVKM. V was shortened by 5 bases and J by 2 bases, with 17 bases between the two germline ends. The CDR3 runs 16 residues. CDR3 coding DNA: TGTGCCAGCAGTCCCCCGCCCCCACATAACACAGATACGCAGTATTTT. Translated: CASSPPPPHNTDTQYF. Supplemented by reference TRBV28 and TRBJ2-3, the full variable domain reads DVKVTQSSRYLVKRTGEKVFLECVQDMDHENMFWYRQDPGLGLRLIYFSYDVKMKEKGDIPEGYSVSREKKERFSLILESASTNQTSMYLCASSPPPPHNTDTQYFGPGTRLTVL.

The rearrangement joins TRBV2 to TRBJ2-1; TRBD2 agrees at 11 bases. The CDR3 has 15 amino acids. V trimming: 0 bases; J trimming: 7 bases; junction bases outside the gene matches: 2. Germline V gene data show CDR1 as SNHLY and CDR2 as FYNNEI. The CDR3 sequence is CASSEAPSGRNEQFF. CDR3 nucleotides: TGTGCCAGCAGTGAAGCGCCTAGCGGGAGGAATGAGCAGTTCTTC.

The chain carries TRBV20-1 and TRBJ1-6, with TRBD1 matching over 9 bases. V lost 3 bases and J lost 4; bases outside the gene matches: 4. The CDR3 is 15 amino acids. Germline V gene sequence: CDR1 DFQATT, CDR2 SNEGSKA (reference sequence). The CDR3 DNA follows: TGCAGTGCTAGTCTGGACAGGGGATATAATTCACCCCTCCACTTT. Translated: CSASLDRGYNSPLHF.

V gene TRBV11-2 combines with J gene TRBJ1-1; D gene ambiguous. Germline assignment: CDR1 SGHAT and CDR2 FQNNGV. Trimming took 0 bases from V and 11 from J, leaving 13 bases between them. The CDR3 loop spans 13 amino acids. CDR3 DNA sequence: TGTGCCAGCAGCTTAGATCCGGCCTCTGGGGCTTTCTTT. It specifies CASSLDPASGAFF.

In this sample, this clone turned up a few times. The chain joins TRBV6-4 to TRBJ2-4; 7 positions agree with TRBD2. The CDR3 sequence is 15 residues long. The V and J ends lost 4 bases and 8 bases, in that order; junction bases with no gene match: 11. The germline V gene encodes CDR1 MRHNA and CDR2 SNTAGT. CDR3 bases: TGTGCCAGCAGTGCTGGAGCTTCAGGACTAGACATTCAGTACTTC. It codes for CASSAGASGLDIQYF.

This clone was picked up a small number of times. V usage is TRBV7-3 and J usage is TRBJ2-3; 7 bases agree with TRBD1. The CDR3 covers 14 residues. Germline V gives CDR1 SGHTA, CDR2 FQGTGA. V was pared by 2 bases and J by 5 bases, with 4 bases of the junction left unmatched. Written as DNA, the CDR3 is TGTGCCAGCAGCTTAGACAGGGCAATAGATACGCAGTATTTT. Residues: CASSLDRAIDTQYF.

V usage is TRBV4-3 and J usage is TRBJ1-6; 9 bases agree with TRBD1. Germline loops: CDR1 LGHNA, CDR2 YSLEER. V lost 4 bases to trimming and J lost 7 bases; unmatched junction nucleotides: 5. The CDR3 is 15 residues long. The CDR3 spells CASSREDRGNSPLHF. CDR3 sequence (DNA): TGCGCCAGCAGCCGGGAAGACAGGGGGAATTCACCCCTCCACTTT.

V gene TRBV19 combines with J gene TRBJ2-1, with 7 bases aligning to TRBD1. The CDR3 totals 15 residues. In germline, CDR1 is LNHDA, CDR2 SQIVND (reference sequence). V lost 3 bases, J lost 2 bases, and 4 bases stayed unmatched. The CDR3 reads CASSMGQGAYNEQFF. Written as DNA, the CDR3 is TGTGCCAGTAGTATGGGGCAGGGGGCCTACAATGAGCAGTTCTTC.

The CDR3 protein is CASKVGARGNQPQHF. In DNA form, the CDR3 reads TGTGCCAGTAAAGTTGGGGCCCGGGGCAATCAGCCCCAGCATTTT. The chain combines TRBV19 with TRBJ1-5, with a weak D call TRBD1 (5 bases). Trimming shortened V by 7 bases and J by 2 bases, and 15 bases separated the two germline ends. Germline CDR1 and CDR2: LNHDA and SQIVND (reference sequence). The length of the CDR3 is 15 residues.

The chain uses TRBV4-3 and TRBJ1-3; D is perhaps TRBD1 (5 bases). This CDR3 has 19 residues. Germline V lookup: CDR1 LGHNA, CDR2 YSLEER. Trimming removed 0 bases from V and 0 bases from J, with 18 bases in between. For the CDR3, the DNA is TGCGCCAGCAGCCAAGAGGGGAGGGACTCCACTCTCTCTGGAAACACCATATATTTT. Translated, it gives CASSQEGRDSTLSGNTIYF.

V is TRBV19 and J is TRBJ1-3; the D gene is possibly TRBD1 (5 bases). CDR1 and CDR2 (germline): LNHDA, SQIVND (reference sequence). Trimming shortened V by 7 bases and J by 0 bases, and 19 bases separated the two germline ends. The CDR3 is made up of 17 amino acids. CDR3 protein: CASTTGGTLSSGNTIYF. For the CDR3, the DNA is TGTGCCAGTACGACGGGGGGGACCCTAAGCTCTGGAAACACCATATATTTT.

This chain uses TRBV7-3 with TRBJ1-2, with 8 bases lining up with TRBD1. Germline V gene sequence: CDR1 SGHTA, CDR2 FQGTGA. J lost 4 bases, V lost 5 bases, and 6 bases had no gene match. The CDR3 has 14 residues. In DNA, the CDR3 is TGTGCCAGCAGCCCAGGGGGCGAGGGCTATGGCTACACCTTC. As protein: CASSPGGEGYGYTF.

CDR3 residues: CASSKDWTRDPYEQYF. The CDR3 DNA follows: TGTGCCAGCAGCAAAGATTGGACAAGGGACCCCTACGAGCAGTACTTC. The rearrangement joins TRBV21-1 to TRBJ2-7. TRBV21-1 is reported as a pseudogene. CDR3 length: 16 amino acids.

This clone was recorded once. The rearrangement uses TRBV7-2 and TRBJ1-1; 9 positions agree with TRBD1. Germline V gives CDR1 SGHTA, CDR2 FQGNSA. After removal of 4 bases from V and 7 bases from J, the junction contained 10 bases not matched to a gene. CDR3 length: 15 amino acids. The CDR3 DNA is TGTGCCAGCAGCTCAAACAGGGGGCAAACGGGTGAAGCTTTCTTT. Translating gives CASSSNRGQTGEAFF.